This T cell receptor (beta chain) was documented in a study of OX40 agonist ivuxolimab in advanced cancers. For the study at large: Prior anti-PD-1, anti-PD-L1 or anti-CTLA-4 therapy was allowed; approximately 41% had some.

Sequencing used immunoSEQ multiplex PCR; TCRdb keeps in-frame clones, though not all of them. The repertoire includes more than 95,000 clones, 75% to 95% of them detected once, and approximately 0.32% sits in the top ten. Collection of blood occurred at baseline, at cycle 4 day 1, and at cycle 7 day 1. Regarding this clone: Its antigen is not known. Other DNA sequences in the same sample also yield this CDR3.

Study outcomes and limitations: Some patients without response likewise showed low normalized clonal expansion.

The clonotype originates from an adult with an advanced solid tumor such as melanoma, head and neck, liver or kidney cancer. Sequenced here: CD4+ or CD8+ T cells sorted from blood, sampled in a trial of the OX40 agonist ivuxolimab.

This chain's CDR3 is CASSLGGTGSGEQYF. CDR3 coding DNA: TGTGCCAGCAGCTTAGGGGGGACAGGGTCGGGCGAGCAGTACTTC. V gene TRBV7-2 combines with J gene TRBJ2-7, with 9 positions matching TRBD1. The V gene end was trimmed by 1 base and the J gene end by 6 bases; junction bases not matched to a gene: 7. This CDR3 region has 15 residues. From germline, CDR1 is SGHTA and CDR2 FQGNSA.